These 32 T cell receptor beta chains were all obtained from the same sample, sequenced in a study of response to subunit inactivated influenza vaccine. MiXCR, applied by TCRdb to the RT-PCR reads, yields one record per CDR3 protein. The sample includes 400,000 to 650,000 distinct CDR3 sequences, 7.2% of them seen just once. This specimen consisted of PBMCs from blood, obtained approximately 25 months after vaccination. All receptors derive from a man in his fifties or sixties who received an inactivated influenza vaccine.

This clonotype was found many times. This sequence joins TRBV6-2 or TRBV6-3 and TRBJ2-1; 7 positions agree with TRBD2. This CDR3 has 14 residues. CDR1 and CDR2 from the germline V gene are MNHEY and SVGEGT. Trimming took 6 bases from V and 1 from J; bases not matched to a gene: 3. CDR3 DNA sequence: TGTGCCAGCAGATCGGGGGGTTCCTACAATGAGCAGTTCTTC. Translation: CASRSGGSYNEQFF.

This clonotype was observed many times. The chain joins TRBV6-5 to TRBJ2-5; 7 bases line up with TRBD1. CDR1 is MNHEY, CDR2 SVGAGI, per germline. The CDR3 spans 16 residues. J was trimmed by 0 bases and V by 2 bases; bases with no gene match: 6. The CDR3 is CASSYIGGTYQETQYF. Here the CDR3 DNA reads TGTGCCAGCAGTTACATAGGGGGCACGTACCAAGAGACCCAGTACTTC.

This clonotype was detected many times. The rearrangement uses TRBV4-1 and TRBJ2-5; no definite D call. Germline CDR1 MGHRA, CDR2 YSYEKL. The CDR3 runs 16 residues. V gave up 0 bases and J gave up 1 base, with 12 bases separating them. CDR3 residues: CASSQEYGHSQETQYF. CDR3 nucleotide sequence: TGCGCCAGCAGCCAAGAGTATGGGCACAGCCAAGAGACCCAGTACTTC.

The CDR3 coding sequence is TGTGCCAGCAGTTACCCAGGACAGGGAGGGAACACTGAAGCTTTCTTT. It translates to CASSYPGQGGNTEAFF. This chain links TRBV6-5 with TRBJ1-1, with 8 positions matching TRBD1. Unmatched junction bases numbered 6, after V lost 2 bases and J lost 1 base. The CDR3 contains 16 residues. The germline V gene has CDR1 MNHEY and CDR2 SVGAGI.

This clonotype was observed many times. The CDR3 DNA is TGTGCCAGCAGCAAGCCGGGACTAGCGGGAGTTGAGCAGTTCTTC. Translation: CASSKPGLAGVEQFF. The chain joins TRBV7-2 to TRBJ2-1; TRBD2 matches at 14 bases. This CDR3 is 15 amino acids long. Germline loops: CDR1 SGHTA, CDR2 FQGNSA. V dropped 5 bases and J dropped 9; count of bases not matched to a gene: 6.

This clonotype showed up just a few times. The V call is TRBV5-1, the J call TRBJ2-3; D is possibly TRBD1 (6 bases). The V end was cut by 0 bases, the J end by 4 bases, with 9 bases between. Germline V CDR1 and CDR2: SGHRS, YFSETQ. CDR3 length equals 14 residues. CDR3: CASSLGGGSDTQYF. The CDR3 DNA sequence: TGCGCCAGCAGCTTGGGAGGGGGTTCAGATACGCAGTATTTT.

V usage is TRBV29-1 and J usage is TRBJ2-3; TRBD1 aligns across 9 bases. Per germline, CDR1 SQVTM and CDR2 ANQGSEA. V was pared by 3 bases and J by 3 bases, with 4 bases of the junction left unmatched. CDR3 size: 14 residues. CDR3 region: CSVEGTGYTDTQYF. Written as DNA, the CDR3 is TGCAGCGTTGAGGGGACAGGGTATACAGATACGCAGTATTTT.

This clonotype has only a few counts. The genes are TRBV5-8 and TRBJ1-2; D gene ambiguous. Germline V gene sequence: CDR1 SGHTS, CDR2 YDEGEE. Trimming took 1 base from V and 5 from J, leaving 0 bases between them. The CDR3 runs to 10 residues. In DNA form, the CDR3 reads TGTGCCAGCAGCTTGTATGGCTACACCTTC. This translates into CASSLYGYTF.

This clonotype showed up just a few times. This chain joins TRBV29-1 and TRBJ2-7, with D perhaps matching TRBD2 (6 bases). Trimming stripped 7 bases from V and 1 base from J, with 14 bases between. The germline V gene encodes CDR1 SQVTM and CDR2 ANQGSEA. The CDR3 runs to 13 residues. CDR3 DNA: TGCAGCGCCCGGGAGCGTAAATCCTACGAGCAGTACTTC. The encoded protein is CSARERKSYEQYF.

This clonotype was seen a few times. The chain joins TRBV5-1 to TRBJ2-7; 8 nucleotides line up with TRBD1. The junction had 3 bases not matched to a gene; V was cut back by 4 bases and J by 0 bases. Germline CDR1 is SGHRS and CDR2 is YFSETQ. The CDR3 length is 14 residues. CDR3 sequence reads: CASSIDRGSYEQYF. The CDR3 nucleotides are TGCGCCAGCAGCATCGACAGGGGCTCCTACGAGCAGTACTTC.

This clonotype occurred many times. J is TRBJ2-1 and V is TRBV6-5; TRBD2 is a possible D gene (6 bases). Germline CDR1 MNHEY, CDR2 SVGAGI. The CDR3 spans 14 residues. V lost 2 bases and J 13 bases, leaving 18 bases between the germline ends. The CDR3 is CASSYTRDQRSQFF. The CDR3 region has the DNA TGTGCCAGCAGTTACACGCGGGACCAGAGGTCACAGTTCTTC.

This clonotype was observed at least ten times. This sequence joins TRBV19 and TRBJ2-1; D is ambiguous. The CDR3 totals 12 residues. Trimming pared 6 bases from V and 4 bases from J, leaving 7 bases between. Germline V gene data show CDR1 as LNHDA and CDR2 as SQIVND (reference sequence). Here the CDR3 reads CASSPSYNEQFF. The CDR3 DNA reads as TGTGCCAGTAGCCCTTCATACAATGAGCAGTTCTTC.

The sample holds a few counts of this clonotype. This sequence joins TRBV6-1 and TRBJ1-5; D is unclear. In germline, CDR1 is MNHNS, CDR2 SASEGT. The CDR3 loop spans 12 amino acids. V was shortened by 4 bases and J by 4 bases, with 5 bases between the two germline ends. The CDR3 DNA follows: TGTGCCAGCAGTGCCCCGAATCAGCCCCAGCATTTT. Its protein product is CASSAPNQPQHF.

J is TRBJ2-7 and V is TRBV20-1; D uncertain. The germline gives CDR1 DFQATT, CDR2 SNEGSKA (reference sequence). Trimming removed 3 bases at V and 0 bases at J, with 9 bases between. CDR3 length: 13 amino acids. The CDR3 protein is CSARNSHSYEQYF. CDR3 nucleotide sequence: TGCAGTGCTAGGAACAGTCACTCCTACGAGCAGTACTTC.

V and J are TRBV20-1 and TRBJ1-5; 7 bases are a match to TRBD1. CDR3 length equals 17 residues. V trimming: 4 bases; J trimming: 0 bases; junction bases outside the gene matches: 12. Looked up from germline, CDR1 is DFQATT and CDR2 is SNEGSKA (reference sequence). The CDR3 nucleotides read TGCAGTGCTATCCGGGACAGACTGACTAATAGCAATCAGCCCCAGCATTTT. It translates to CSAIRDRLTNSNQPQHF.

This clonotype was recorded a few times. V is TRBV9 and J is TRBJ2-1, with D perhaps matching TRBD1 (5 bases). V lost 3 bases to trimming and J lost 9 bases, with 19 bases between them. Germline-derived CDR1 and CDR2 are SGDLS and YYNGEE. This CDR3 comprises 15 residues. The CDR3: CASSEGLGERPEQFF. The CDR3 DNA reads as TGTGCCAGCAGCGAAGGGCTAGGGGAACGCCCTGAGCAGTTCTTC.

This clonotype was seen only a few times. The chain employs TRBV9 and TRBJ2-1; no clear D. The CDR3 has 14 amino acids. V lost 3 bases to trimming and J lost 5 bases, with 12 bases between them. The V gene's germline CDR1 is SGDLS and CDR2 YYNGEE. CDR3 sequence: CASSGSDGHNEQFF. In nucleotides, the CDR3 is TGTGCCAGCAGCGGTTCCGACGGCCACAATGAGCAGTTCTTC.

CDR3 loop: CASSHTGLNQPQHF. The DNA for the CDR3 is TGTGCCAGCAGCCATACGGGCCTCAATCAGCCCCAGCATTTT. This chain joins TRBV7-2 and TRBJ1-5; D ambiguous. The CDR3 length is 14 residues. Germline lookup yields CDR1 SGHTA and CDR2 FQGNSA. The V gene lost 5 bases and the J gene lost 3 bases, with 11 bases spanning the gap.

In this sample, this clonotype turned up many times. V usage is TRBV5-5 and J usage is TRBJ1-2; D call uncertain. The V gene's germline CDR1 is SGHKS and CDR2 YYEKEE (reference sequence). The V end was cut by 2 bases, the J end by 2 bases, with 7 bases between. The CDR3 has 13 residues. The CDR3, as DNA: TGTGCCAGCAGCTTACAAGAGAACTATGGCTACACCTTC. Protein: CASSLQENYGYTF.

The chain joins TRBV9 to TRBJ2-7; the D call may be TRBD1 or TRBD2 (5 bases each). Trimming shortened V by 1 base and J by 3 bases, and 14 bases separated the two germline ends. The CDR3 is made up of 15 amino acids. CDR1 SGDLS and CDR2 YYNGEE come from the germline V gene. As DNA, the CDR3 is TGTGCCAGCAGCGTAACAACCGGGACGGTCTACGAGCAGTACTTC. This gives the protein CASSVTTGTVYEQYF.

Only a few counts were recorded for this clonotype. The chain recombines TRBV6-1 with TRBJ1-2, with D possibly being TRBD1 (6 bases). The CDR3 sequence is 12 residues long. Trimming took off 2 bases at V and 8 bases at J, with 9 bases between the two ends. Germline lookup yields CDR1 MNHNS and CDR2 SASEGT. CDR3 in amino acids: CASSETDRGYTF. CDR3 DNA: TGTGCCAGCAGTGAAACGGACAGAGGCTACACCTTC.

In this sample, this clonotype turned up a few times. The J gene is TRBJ1-2, the V gene TRBV5-1, with 10 bases identical to TRBD1. The CDR3 has 14 amino acids. The V gene's germline CDR1 is SGHRS and CDR2 YFSETQ. The J segment lost 7 bases and the V segment lost 6 bases, leaving 9 bases of the junction unmatched. CDR3 DNA sequence: TGCGCCAGCAACCCGTTAGGACAGGGGGTTGGCTACACCTTC. Its translation is CASNPLGQGVGYTF.

This clonotype was counted many times. V is TRBV6-4 and J is TRBJ2-7; 9 bases are a match to TRBD2. The CDR3 contains 14 residues. CDR1 is MRHNA and CDR2 is SNTAGT in the germline V gene. V lost 10 bases, J lost 6 bases, and 13 bases stayed unmatched. As DNA, the CDR3 is TGTGCCAACTCAACCGGGACTAGCTTCGGCGAGCAGTACTTC. Amino acids: CANSTGTSFGEQYF.

This clonotype was observed many times. The CDR3: CASSFPGAHEQYF. In DNA, the CDR3 is TGTGCCAGCAGCTTCCCAGGGGCCCACGAGCAGTACTTC. The chain joins TRBV5-5 to TRBJ2-7, with D possibly TRBD1 on 6 matching bases. The CDR3 length is 13 residues. Germline-derived CDR1 and CDR2 are SGHKS and YYEKEE (reference sequence). V was trimmed by 2 bases and J by 5 bases, leaving 11 bases between them.

The V call is TRBV4-2, the J call TRBJ1-3, with D possibly TRBD1 on 5 matching bases. The V gene's germline CDR1 is LGHNA and CDR2 YNFKEQ. This CDR3 is 15 amino acids long. V dropped 4 bases and J dropped 0 bases, with 10 bases sitting between them. The CDR3 DNA follows: TGTGCCAGCAGCCCTGGGGACCTCTCTGGAAACACCATATATTTT. This codes for CASSPGDLSGNTIYF.

This clonotype was detected ten times or more. The chain combines TRBV20-1 with TRBJ2-5; 11 positions match TRBD2. Trimming at V came to 1 base and at J to 3 bases, leaving 1 base not matched to a gene. Germline values: CDR1 DFQATT, CDR2 SNEGSKA (reference sequence). The CDR3 sequence is 14 residues long. CDR3 region: CSARATSGKETQYF. The CDR3 bases are TGCAGTGCTAGAGCGACTAGCGGGAAAGAGACCCAGTACTTC.

As concerns this clonotype: The germline gene is not matched at one end of the junction; a read error may be the cause. This chain connects TRBV20-1 to TRBJ2-1; tentative D call: TRBD2 (5 bases). The germline gives CDR1 DFQATT, CDR2 SNEGSKA (reference sequence). The length of the CDR3 is 14 residues. The CDR3 nucleotides are TGCAGTGCTAGGGACCCGGACTCCGACAATGAGCAGTTCTTC. Protein product: CSARDPDSDNEQFF.

A few counts support this clonotype. The rearrangement links TRBV4-3 to TRBJ1-6; 8 bases are a match to TRBD1. The CDR3 is 16 amino acids. The V gene's germline CDR1 is LGHNA and CDR2 YSLEER. Unmatched junction bases numbered 13, after V lost 4 bases and J lost 11 bases. CDR3 sequence (DNA): TGCGCCAGCAGCCTAGGAACCAGGGGGCTGGTCGCACCCCTCCACTTT. This codes for CASSLGTRGLVAPLHF.

The chain recombines TRBV7-2 with TRBJ2-1, with 15 nucleotides matching TRBD2. Germline CDR1 SGHTA, CDR2 FQGNSA. J lost 2 bases, V lost 0 bases, and 5 bases had no gene match. This CDR3 has 19 residues. This CDR3 is CASSLAGTSGGPTYNEQFF. For the CDR3, the DNA is TGTGCCAGCAGCTTAGCCGGGACTAGCGGGGGGCCGACCTACAATGAGCAGTTCTTC.

The chain has TRBV12-3 or TRBV12-4 and TRBJ2-3; no clear D gene. The germline V and J ends were trimmed by 3 bases and 4 bases, with 11 bases remaining between them. This CDR3 has 14 amino acids. This chain's CDR3 is CASSLQATPDTQYF. As DNA, the CDR3 is TGTGCCAGCAGTTTGCAGGCGACCCCAGATACGCAGTATTTT.

This clonotype was seen more than once but under ten times. The V call is TRBV30, the J call TRBJ2-3; the D gene is possibly TRBD1 (7 bases). Germline V gives CDR1 GTSNPN, CDR2 SVGIG (reference sequence). V was clipped by 2 bases and J by 2 bases, with 23 bases between them. CDR3 length equals 18 residues. The CDR3 region is CAWSPHGGTATITDTQYF. In DNA, the CDR3 is TGTGCCTGGAGTCCTCATGGGGGGACAGCGACTATCACAGATACGCAGTATTTT. Full variable domain (remainder filled in from reference TRBV30 and TRBJ2-3): SQTIHQWPATLVQPVGSPLSLECTVEGTSNPNLYWYRQAAGRGLQLLFYSVGIGQISSEVPQNLSASRPQDRQFILSSKKLLLSDSGFYLCAWSPHGGTATITDTQYFGPGTRLTVL.

V usage is TRBV4-3 and J usage is TRBJ1-2; D is possibly TRBD1 (5 bases). V was trimmed by 0 bases and J by 9 bases, leaving 8 bases between them. Germline values: CDR1 LGHNA, CDR2 YSLEER. The CDR3 runs to 12 residues. The CDR3 loop reads CASSQEEGRYTF. The CDR3 region has the DNA TGCGCCAGCAGCCAAGAAGAGGGACGCTACACCTTC.